A selection of T cell receptor beta chains follows, all from one sample in a study of blood T cells in healthy people across ages. TCRdb re-called the 5' RACE reads through MiXCR, storing one row per CDR3 protein. This sample yields 800,000 or so distinct CDR3 sequences, of which approximately 67% are seen a single time; roughly 26% belongs to the top ten. Specimen: blood. Receptors originate from a man aged 25-45 years in good health. The CDR3 runs from the conserved cysteine through the conserved F or W. D genes are given only for firm matches. Part of the rows lack a size; the others show once, few, many or a class for expanded clones.

clone_size: .
v_call: TRBV27
j_call: TRBJ2-3
d_call: .
cdr3_aa: CASSFGQNTDTQYF
cdr3_nt: TGTGCCAGCAGTTTTGGACAGAACACAGATACGCAGTATTTT

clone_size: .
v_call: TRBV7-9
j_call: TRBJ2-1
d_call: TRBD1
cdr3_aa: CASSSGTDTVFF
cdr3_nt: TGTGCCAGCAGCTCGGGGACAGATACCGTGTTCTTC

clone_size: .
v_call: TRBV28
j_call: TRBJ2-6
d_call: .
cdr3_aa: CASSGRQIFSGANVLTF
cdr3_nt: TGTGCCAGCAGTGGTCGACAGATCTTCTCTGGGGCCAACGTCCTGACTTTC

clone_size: once
v_call: TRBV20-1
j_call: TRBJ2-5
d_call: TRBD2
cdr3_aa: CSASLAGVYGQYF
cdr3_nt: TGCAGTGCTAGCCTAGCGGGGGTTTACGGGCAGTACTTC

clone_size: .
v_call: TRBV9
j_call: TRBJ2-5
d_call: .
cdr3_aa: CASNSQGDQETRYF
cdr3_nt: TGTGCCAGCAATTCTCAAGGGGACCAAGAGACCCGGTACTTC

clone_size: .
v_call: TRBV2
j_call: TRBJ2-1
d_call: TRBD2
cdr3_aa: CAIPRGRERGAESYNEQFF
cdr3_nt: TGTGCCATCCCCCGAGGTCGTGAGCGGGGGGCCGAGTCCTACAATGAGCAGTTCTTC

clone_size: few
v_call: TRBV7-2
j_call: TRBJ2-5
d_call: TRBD1
cdr3_aa: CASSPRDRETQYF
cdr3_nt: TGTGCCAGCAGCCCCCGGGACAGAGAGACCCAGTACTTC

clone_size: .
v_call: TRBV6-2/TRBV6-3
j_call: TRBJ2-7
d_call: .
cdr3_aa: CASSYKEESSYEQYF
cdr3_nt: TGTGCCAGCAGTTACAAGGAAGAGAGCTCCTACGAGCAGTACTTC

clone_size: .
v_call: TRBV20-1
j_call: TRBJ1-2
d_call: TRBD1
cdr3_aa: CSAILQGAGYGYTF
cdr3_nt: TGCAGTGCTATACTTCAGGGGGCAGGCTATGGCTACACCTTC

clone_size: .
v_call: TRBV7-2
j_call: TRBJ2-2
d_call: TRBD2
cdr3_aa: CASSLTSGGLDTGELFF
cdr3_nt: TGTGCCAGCAGCTTAACTAGCGGGGGGTTGGACACCGGGGAGCTGTTTTTT

clone_size: .
v_call: TRBV27
j_call: TRBJ1-5
d_call: .
cdr3_aa: CASSRGYSNQPQHF
cdr3_nt: TGTGCCAGCAGTCGAGGTTATAGCAATCAGCCCCAGCATTTT

clone_size: few
v_call: TRBV7-2
j_call: TRBJ1-2
d_call: .
cdr3_aa: CASRQDSSNYGYTF
cdr3_nt: TGTGCCAGCAGACAGGACAGCTCTAACTATGGCTACACCTTC

clone_size: many
v_call: TRBV12-3/TRBV12-4
j_call: TRBJ1-5
d_call: .
cdr3_aa: CASSLANQPQHF
cdr3_nt: TGTGCCAGCAGCTTAGCCAATCAGCCCCAGCATTTT

clone_size: .
v_call: TRBV30
j_call: TRBJ1-2
d_call: .
cdr3_aa: CAWSAGRNYGYTF
cdr3_nt: TGTGCCTGGAGTGCTGGACGGAACTATGGCTACACCTTC

clone_size: .
v_call: TRBV9
j_call: TRBJ2-3
d_call: .
cdr3_aa: CASSVAGGQADTQYF
cdr3_nt: TGTGCCAGCAGCGTAGCCGGGGGGCAGGCAGATACGCAGTATTTT

clone_size: many
v_call: TRBV12-3/TRBV12-4
j_call: TRBJ1-2
d_call: TRBD1
cdr3_aa: CASSRSGQGIYGYTF
cdr3_nt: TGTGCCAGCAGTAGATCGGGACAGGGGATCTATGGCTACACCTTC

clone_size: .
v_call: TRBV6-5
j_call: TRBJ1-2
d_call: .
cdr3_aa: CASTEGAGENYGYTF
cdr3_nt: TGTGCCAGCACCGAAGGTGCAGGGGAAAACTATGGCTACACCTTC

clone_size: .
v_call: TRBV20-1
j_call: TRBJ1-5
d_call: TRBD1
cdr3_aa: CSAITRGREQPQHF
cdr3_nt: TGCAGTGCCATTACCAGGGGGCGTGAACAGCCCCAGCATTTT

clone_size: .
v_call: TRBV30
j_call: TRBJ2-7
d_call: .
cdr3_aa: CACDIFDLGEQYF
cdr3_nt: TGTGCCTGTGACATTTTTGACCTAGGCGAGCAGTACTTC

clone_size: few
v_call: TRBV10-2
j_call: TRBJ2-7
d_call: .
cdr3_aa: CASSATGSGAEQYF
cdr3_nt: TGCGCCAGCAGTGCGACAGGGTCGGGGGCCGAGCAGTACTTC

clone_size: .
v_call: TRBV5-1
j_call: TRBJ2-3
d_call: .
cdr3_aa: CASSLEGRSSTDTQYF
cdr3_nt: TGCGCCAGCAGCTTGGAGGGCCGGTCTTCCACAGATACGCAGTATTTT

clone_size: .
v_call: TRBV7-9
j_call: TRBJ2-1
d_call: .
cdr3_aa: CASTPNKNEQFF
cdr3_nt: TGTGCCAGCACCCCTAATAAGAATGAGCAGTTCTTC

clone_size: few
v_call: TRBV20-1
j_call: TRBJ2-7
d_call: .
cdr3_aa: CSAEHGTSAYEQYF
cdr3_nt: TGCAGTGCTGAACACGGGACATCCGCCTACGAGCAGTACTTC